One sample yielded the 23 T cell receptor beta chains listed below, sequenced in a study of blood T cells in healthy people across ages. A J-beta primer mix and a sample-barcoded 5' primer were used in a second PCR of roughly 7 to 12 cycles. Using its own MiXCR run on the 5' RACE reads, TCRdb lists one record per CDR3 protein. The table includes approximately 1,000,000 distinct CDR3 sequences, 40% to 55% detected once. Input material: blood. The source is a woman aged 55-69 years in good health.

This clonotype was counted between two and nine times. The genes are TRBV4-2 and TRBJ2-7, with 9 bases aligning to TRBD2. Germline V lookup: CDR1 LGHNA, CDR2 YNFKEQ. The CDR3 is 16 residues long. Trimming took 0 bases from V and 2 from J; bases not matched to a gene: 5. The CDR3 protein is CASSQDMSSGTYEQYF. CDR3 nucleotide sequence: TGTGCCAGCAGCCAAGATATGTCTAGCGGGACCTACGAGCAGTACTTC.

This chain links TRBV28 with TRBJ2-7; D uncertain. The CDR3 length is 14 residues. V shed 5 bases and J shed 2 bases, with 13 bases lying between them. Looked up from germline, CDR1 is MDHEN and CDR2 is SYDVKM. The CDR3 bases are TGTGCCAGCAGTCTCCAAGGCGAAGCCTACGAGCAGTACTTC. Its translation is CASSLQGEAYEQYF. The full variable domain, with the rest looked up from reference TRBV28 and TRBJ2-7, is DVKVTQSSRYLVKRTGEKVFLECVQDMDHENMFWYRQDPGLGLRLIYFSYDVKMKEKGDIPEGYSVSREKKERFSLILESASTNQTSMYLCASSLQGEAYEQYFGPGTRLTVT.

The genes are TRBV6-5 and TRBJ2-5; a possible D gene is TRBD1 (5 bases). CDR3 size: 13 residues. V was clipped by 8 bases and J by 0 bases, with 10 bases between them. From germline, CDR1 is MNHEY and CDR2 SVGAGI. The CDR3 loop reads CASSRTHQETQYF. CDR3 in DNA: TGTGCCAGCTCCCGGACACACCAAGAGACCCAGTACTTC.

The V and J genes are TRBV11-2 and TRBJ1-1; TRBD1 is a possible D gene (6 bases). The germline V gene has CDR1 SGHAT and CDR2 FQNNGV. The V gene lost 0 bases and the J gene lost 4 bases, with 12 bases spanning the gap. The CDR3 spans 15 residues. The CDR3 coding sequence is TGTGCCAGCAGCTTAGATGGGGGGCTCGTCACTGAAGCTTTCTTT. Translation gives CASSLDGGLVTEAFF.

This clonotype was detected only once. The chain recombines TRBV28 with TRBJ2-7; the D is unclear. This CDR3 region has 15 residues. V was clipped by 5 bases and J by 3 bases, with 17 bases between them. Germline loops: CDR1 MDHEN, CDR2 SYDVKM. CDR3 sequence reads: CASSQRQANLYEQYF. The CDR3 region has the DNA TGTGCCAGCAGTCAACGGCAGGCGAACCTCTACGAGCAGTACTTC.

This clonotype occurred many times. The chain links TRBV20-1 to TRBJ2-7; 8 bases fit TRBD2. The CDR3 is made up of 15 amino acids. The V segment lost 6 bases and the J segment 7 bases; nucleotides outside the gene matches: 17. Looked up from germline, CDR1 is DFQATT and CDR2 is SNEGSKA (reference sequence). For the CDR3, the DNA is TGCAGTGCCACACGGGAAAATAGCGGGACTTCGGAGCAGTACTTC. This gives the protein CSATRENSGTSEQYF.

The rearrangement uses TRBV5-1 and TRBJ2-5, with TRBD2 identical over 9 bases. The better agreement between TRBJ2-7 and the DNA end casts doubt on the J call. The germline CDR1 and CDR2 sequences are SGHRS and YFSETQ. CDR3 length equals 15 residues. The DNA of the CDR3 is TGCGCCAGCAGCGTCGCGGGAGGGCTAATCAACGAGCAGTACTTC. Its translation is CASSVAGGLINEQYF.

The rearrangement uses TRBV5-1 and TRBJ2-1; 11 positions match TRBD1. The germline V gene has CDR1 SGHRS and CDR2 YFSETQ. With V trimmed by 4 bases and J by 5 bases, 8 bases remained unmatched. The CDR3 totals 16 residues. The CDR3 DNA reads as TGCGCCAGCAGCGGGACAGGGGGACGGGAGCACAATGAGCAGTTCTTC. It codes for CASSGTGGREHNEQFF.

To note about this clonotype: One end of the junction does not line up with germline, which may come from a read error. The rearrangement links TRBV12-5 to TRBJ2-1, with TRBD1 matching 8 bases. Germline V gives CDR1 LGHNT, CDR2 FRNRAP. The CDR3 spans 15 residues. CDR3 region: CASGPGQGGYNEQFF. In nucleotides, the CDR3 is TGCGCTAGTGGTCCAGGACAGGGCGGATACAATGAGCAGTTCTTC.

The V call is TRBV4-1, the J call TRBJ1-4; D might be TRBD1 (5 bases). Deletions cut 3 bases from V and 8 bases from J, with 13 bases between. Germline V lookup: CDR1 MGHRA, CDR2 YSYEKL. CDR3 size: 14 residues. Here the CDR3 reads CASSHRGGDEKLFF. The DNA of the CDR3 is TGCGCCAGCAGCCATCGCGGGGGTGACGAAAAACTGTTTTTT.

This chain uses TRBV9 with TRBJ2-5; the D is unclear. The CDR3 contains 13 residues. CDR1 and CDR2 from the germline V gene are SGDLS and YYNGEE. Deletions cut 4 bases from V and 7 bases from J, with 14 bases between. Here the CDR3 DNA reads TGTGCCAGCAGCCTAGAGCTTGTGGGGACCCAGTACTTC. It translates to CASSLELVGTQYF.

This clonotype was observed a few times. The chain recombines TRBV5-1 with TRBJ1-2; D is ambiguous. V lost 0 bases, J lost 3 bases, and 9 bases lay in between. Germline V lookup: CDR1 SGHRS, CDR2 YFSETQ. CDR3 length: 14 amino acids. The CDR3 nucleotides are TGCGCCAGCAGCTTGGTGGCCTGGGACTATGGCTACACCTTC. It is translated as CASSLVAWDYGYTF.

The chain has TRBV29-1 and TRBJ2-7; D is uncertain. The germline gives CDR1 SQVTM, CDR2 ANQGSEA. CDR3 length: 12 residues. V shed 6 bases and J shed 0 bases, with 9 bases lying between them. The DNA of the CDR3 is TGCAGCGTCAGACAACTCTCCTACGAGCAGTACTTC. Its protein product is CSVRQLSYEQYF.

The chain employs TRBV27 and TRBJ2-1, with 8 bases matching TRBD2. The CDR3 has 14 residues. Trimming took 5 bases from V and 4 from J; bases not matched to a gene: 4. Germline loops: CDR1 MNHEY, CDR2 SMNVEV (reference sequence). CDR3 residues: CASSTAGEYNEQFF. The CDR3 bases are TGTGCCAGCAGTACAGCGGGAGAATACAATGAGCAGTTCTTC.

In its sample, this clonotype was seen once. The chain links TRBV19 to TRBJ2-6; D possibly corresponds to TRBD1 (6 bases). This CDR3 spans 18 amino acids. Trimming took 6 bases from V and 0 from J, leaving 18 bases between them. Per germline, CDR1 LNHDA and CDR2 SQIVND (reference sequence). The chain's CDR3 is CASSGATQGVSGANVLTF. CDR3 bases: TGTGCCAGTAGCGGCGCCACACAGGGTGTCTCTGGGGCCAACGTCCTGACTTTC.

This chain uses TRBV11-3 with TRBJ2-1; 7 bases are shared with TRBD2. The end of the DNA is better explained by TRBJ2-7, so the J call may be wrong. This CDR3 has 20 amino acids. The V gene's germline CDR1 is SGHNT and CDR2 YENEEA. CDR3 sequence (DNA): TGTGCCAGCAGCTTAGGGGGTGTTTGGGCGGGAGTAAGCTCCTACAATGAGCAGTACTTC. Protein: CASSLGGVWAGVSSYNEQYF.

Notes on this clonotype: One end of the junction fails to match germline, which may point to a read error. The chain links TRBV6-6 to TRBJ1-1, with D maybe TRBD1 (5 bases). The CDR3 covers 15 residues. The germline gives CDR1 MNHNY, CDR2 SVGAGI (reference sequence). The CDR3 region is CASSYSRQLNTEAFF. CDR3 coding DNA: TGCGCCAGCAGTTACTCCAGACAGCTGAACACTGAAGCTTTCTTT.

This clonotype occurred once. The CDR3 sequence is CAWSRTGKSYEQYF. CDR3 coding DNA: TGTGCCTGGAGTCGGACAGGGAAATCCTACGAGCAGTACTTC. The chain employs TRBV30 and TRBJ2-7; 8 bases align to TRBD1. V shed 2 bases, J shed 1 base, and the junction held 4 bases outside the gene matches. The CDR3 is 14 amino acids. Germline V gene lookup returns CDR1 GTSNPN and CDR2 SVGIG (reference sequence).

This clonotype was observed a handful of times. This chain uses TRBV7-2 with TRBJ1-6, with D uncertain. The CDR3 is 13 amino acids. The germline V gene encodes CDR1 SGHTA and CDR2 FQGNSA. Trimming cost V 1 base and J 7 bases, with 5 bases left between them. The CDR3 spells CASSLVQNSPLHF. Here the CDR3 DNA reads TGTGCCAGCAGCTTAGTTCAGAATTCACCCCTCCACTTT.

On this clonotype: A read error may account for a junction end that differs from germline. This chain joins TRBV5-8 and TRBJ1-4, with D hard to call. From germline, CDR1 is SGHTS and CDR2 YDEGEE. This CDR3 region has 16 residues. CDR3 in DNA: TGTGCCAGCAGCCCGACGGGAGTTGCAACCAATGAAAAACTGTTTTTT. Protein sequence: CASSPTGVATNEKLFF.

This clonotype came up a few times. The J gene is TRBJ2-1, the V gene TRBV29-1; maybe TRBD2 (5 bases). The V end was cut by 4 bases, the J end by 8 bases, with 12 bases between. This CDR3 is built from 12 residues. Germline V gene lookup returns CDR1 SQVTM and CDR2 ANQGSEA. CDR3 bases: TGCAGCGTTGGACTAAGCGGCTATGAGCAGTTCTTC. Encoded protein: CSVGLSGYEQFF.

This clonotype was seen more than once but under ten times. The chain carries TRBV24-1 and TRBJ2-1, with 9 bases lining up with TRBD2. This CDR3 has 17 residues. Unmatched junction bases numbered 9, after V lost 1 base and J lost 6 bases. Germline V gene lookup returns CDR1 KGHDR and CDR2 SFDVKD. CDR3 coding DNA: TGTGCCACCAGTGATTTCCAAGGCGGGAGGGCCACCAATGAGCAGTTCTTC. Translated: CATSDFQGGRATNEQFF.

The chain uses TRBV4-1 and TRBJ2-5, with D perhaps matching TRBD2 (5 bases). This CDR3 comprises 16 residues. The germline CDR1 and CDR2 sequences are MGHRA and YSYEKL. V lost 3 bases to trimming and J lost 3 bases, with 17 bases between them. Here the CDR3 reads CASSHSKFKGEETQYF. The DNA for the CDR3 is TGCGCCAGCAGCCACTCTAAGTTTAAGGGAGAAGAGACCCAGTACTTC.